These 25 T cell receptor beta chains were all obtained from the same sample, sequenced in a study of early T cells in non-severe SARS-CoV-2 infection. MiXCR, applied by TCRdb to the 5' RACE reads, yields one record per CDR3 protein. The data hold some 71,000 distinct CDR3 sequences, with 10% to 15% observed a single time. What was sequenced was whole blood. The receptors shown here come from an adult who was a healthcare worker with PCR-confirmed SARS-CoV-2 infection or an uninfected control (not recorded which).

This clonotype was observed at least ten times. The chain is built from TRBV4-3 and TRBJ2-7; 8 bases align to TRBD2. Germline V lookup: CDR1 LGHNA, CDR2 YSLEER. The CDR3 spans 14 residues. Losses at the gene ends were 4 bases for V and 5 bases for J; bases not matched to a gene: 7. The DNA of the CDR3 is TGCGCCAGCAGCCCTCGGACTAGCACCGACGAGCAGTACTTC. Translated: CASSPRTSTDEQYF.

This clonotype came up a few times. The rearrangement uses TRBV5-5 and TRBJ1-2; D is unresolved. The germline CDR1 and CDR2 sequences are SGHKS and YYEKEE (reference sequence). The CDR3 contains 12 residues. With 0 bases removed from V and 9 bases from J, the gap between germline ends came to 9 bases. This CDR3 is CASSLVGERYTF. CDR3 sequence (DNA): TGTGCCAGCAGCTTGGTAGGCGAACGCTACACCTTC.

Ten or more counts support this clonotype. J is TRBJ2-2 and V is TRBV30; D is uncertain. The V end was cut by 8 bases, the J end by 5 bases, with 15 bases between. This CDR3 comprises 13 residues. The germline V gene has CDR1 GTSNPN and CDR2 SVGIG (reference sequence). CDR3 bases: TGTGCCCAAGGGTGGGGTCGGACCGGGGAGCTGTTTTTT. This translates into CAQGWGRTGELFF.

The rearrangement uses TRBV9 and TRBJ1-5, with no clear D. The CDR3 covers 15 residues. Germline CDR1 SGDLS, CDR2 YYNGEE. V was shortened by 0 bases and J by 5 bases, with 12 bases between the two germline ends. The CDR3 DNA reads TGTGCCAGCAGCGTAGGATCAGGCGAATATCAGCCCCAGCATTTT. Translation gives CASSVGSGEYQPQHF.

This clonotype was picked up many times. J is TRBJ2-4 and V is TRBV6-5, with D tentatively TRBD1 (6 bases). Germline CDR1 and CDR2: MNHEY and SVGAGI. V lost 8 bases to trimming and J lost 1 base, with 9 bases between them. The CDR3 is 13 residues long. The CDR3 DNA is TGTGCCAGCGCAGACAGGGCCAAAAACATTCAGTACTTC. Translating it yields CASADRAKNIQYF.

Many counts were recorded for this clonotype. The chain is built from TRBV2 and TRBJ2-3; D not certain. CDR1 is SNHLY, CDR2 FYNNEI, per germline. The V end lost 1 base, the J end lost 1 base, and 9 bases lay between the germline ends. This CDR3 comprises 15 residues. The CDR3 DNA reads as TGTGCCAGCAGTGAAGGTCGCTCACGCACAGATACGCAGTATTTT. Translated, it gives CASSEGRSRTDTQYF.

The J gene is TRBJ2-7, the V gene TRBV27, with 15 nucleotides matching TRBD2. The CDR3 covers 18 residues. CDR1 MNHEY and CDR2 SMNVEV come from the germline V gene (reference sequence). Trimming cost V 5 bases and J 0 bases; bases outside gene matches: 8. CDR3 coding DNA: TGTGCCAGCAGTCCGGGGACTAGCGGGAGGACTAGCTCCTACGAGCAGTACTTC. Its protein is CASSPGTSGRTSSYEQYF.

In the case of this clonotype: A read error is possible here, since a much larger clone lies one base away. As the CDR3 is not closed by the conserved phenylalanine or tryptophan, this likely results from a read error. The CDR3 here is CASTGAGVTGELFL. The DNA of the CDR3 is TGTGCCAGCACGGGAGCGGGAGTAACCGGGGAGCTGTTTCTT. V gene TRBV6-2 or TRBV6-3 combines with J gene TRBJ2-2; 8 bases match TRBD2. Looked up from germline, CDR1 is MNHEY and CDR2 is SVGEGT. V gave up 7 bases and J gave up 5 bases; unmatched junction bases: 6. The CDR3 covers 14 residues.

This clonotype was counted many times. The rearrangement joins TRBV18 to TRBJ2-1; unclear D gene. The ends were cut back, 8 bases at V and 3 bases at J, with 11 bases in the middle. This CDR3 comprises 13 residues. Looked up from germline, CDR1 is KGHSH and CDR2 is LQKENI. The CDR3 coding sequence is TGTGCCAGCATAGAAGGGATCTACAATGAGCAGTTCTTC. This encodes CASIEGIYNEQFF.

This clonotype was found many times. The chain employs TRBV4-1 and TRBJ2-1; possible D gene TRBD2, 7 bases. Germline V lookup: CDR1 MGHRA, CDR2 YSYEKL. The CDR3 runs 17 residues. Between the trimmed V and J ends, which lost 0 bases and 4 bases, there was a span of 16 bases. The CDR3 loop reads CASSQDGRGGLYNEQFF. As DNA, the CDR3 is TGCGCCAGCAGCCAAGACGGACGCGGGGGCCTTTACAATGAGCAGTTCTTC.

This clonotype has a count of ten or more. In DNA, the CDR3 is TGTGCCAGCAGCCCGGCCGGTTTCTCTGGGGCCAACGTCCTGACTTTC. This translates into CASSPAGFSGANVLTF. The genes are TRBV5-4 and TRBJ2-6; D is unclear. The germline V gene encodes CDR1 SGHNT and CDR2 YYREEE (reference sequence). V dropped 4 bases and J dropped 0 bases, with 11 bases sitting between them. The length of the CDR3 is 16 residues.

This clonotype was seen once. One end of the junction is discordant with germline, which a read error may explain. J is TRBJ1-6 and V is TRBV28; no definite D call. The CDR3 loop spans 15 amino acids. Germline CDR1 MDHEN, CDR2 SYDVKM. The CDR3 region is CTSSMNLVLASPLHF. The CDR3, as DNA: TGTACCAGCAGTATGAACCTCGTACTTGCCTCACCCCTCCACTTT.

This clonotype appeared a few times. V is TRBV24-1 and J is TRBJ1-2; D may be TRBD1 (6 bases). Trimming took off 2 bases at V and 4 bases at J, with 16 bases between the two ends. CDR3 length equals 16 residues. Germline CDR1 and CDR2: KGHDR and SFDVKD. The DNA of the CDR3 is TGTGCCACCAGTGATTCCCGGGACACGTCTTTCTATGGCTACACCTTC. As protein: CATSDSRDTSFYGYTF.

This chain connects TRBV12-3 or TRBV12-4 to TRBJ1-4; TRBD1 might be the D (5 bases). The CDR3 is 14 amino acids. Trimming left V 6 bases short and J 7 bases short, with 15 bases between. The CDR3 DNA follows: TGTGCCAGCAGAGAGCGGGGGAGCAGTGAAAAACTGTTTTTT. Protein sequence: CASRERGSSEKLFF.

This clonotype has ten or more counts. The chain combines TRBV6-6 with TRBJ1-6; D gene uncertain. V lost 4 bases and J lost 10, with 11 bases in between. The CDR3 consists of 13 residues. CDR1 MNHNY and CDR2 SVGAGI come from the germline V gene (reference sequence). CDR3 sequence reads: CASSSSPESPLHF. In nucleotides, the CDR3 is TGTGCCAGCAGTTCCTCGCCAGAGTCACCCCTCCACTTT.

This clonotype appeared many times. This chain uses TRBV4-3 with TRBJ1-5; 7 bases line up with TRBD1. Germline V gives CDR1 LGHNA, CDR2 YSLEER. CDR3 size: 17 residues. V lost 0 bases, J lost 3 bases, and 8 bases stayed unmatched. CDR3 sequence (DNA): TGCGCCAGCAGCCAAGATACAGGGGCCCTCCCCAATCAGCCCCAGCATTTT. Protein: CASSQDTGALPNQPQHF.

This clonotype was detected a few times. The J gene is TRBJ2-2, the V gene TRBV6-5; D call uncertain. V shed 4 bases and J shed 6 bases, with 18 bases lying between them. This CDR3 region has 16 residues. Germline CDR1 MNHEY, CDR2 SVGAGI. The DNA for the CDR3 is TGTGCCAGCAGTTTACTCCTCGCCGGGCGTCCCGGGGAGCTGTTTTTT. Translation: CASSLLLAGRPGELFF.

This clonotype has only a few counts. The chain uses TRBV2 and TRBJ1-4; D not certain. The CDR3 extends over 13 amino acids. Trimming left V 4 bases short and J 8 bases short, with 11 bases between. Germline V gene lookup returns CDR1 SNHLY and CDR2 FYNNEI. CDR3 bases: TGTGCCAGCAGTGCCTCCGGTTTCGAAAAACTGTTTTTT. Its protein product is CASSASGFEKLFF.

A note on this clonotype: An end of the junction differs from the germline gene, which may be a read error. The chain is built from TRBV4-3 and TRBJ2-6, with 9 nucleotides matching TRBD2. CDR3 length: 19 amino acids. The germline V gene encodes CDR1 LGHNA and CDR2 YSLEER. The CDR3 coding sequence is TGCGCCGGCAGCCAAGATCTTTTAGCGGGAGTAGCGGGGGCCAACGTCCTGACTTTC. Amino acids: CAGSQDLLAGVAGANVLTF.

The J gene is TRBJ1-6, the V gene TRBV3-1, with D possibly being TRBD1 (5 bases). V gave up 4 bases and J gave up 8 bases, with 15 bases separating them. This CDR3 spans 15 amino acids. Germline loops: CDR1 LGHDT, CDR2 YNNKEL (reference sequence). The CDR3 sequence: CASSRIDRGDSPLHF. DNA of the CDR3: TGTGCCAGCAGCCGTATTGATAGAGGGGATTCACCCCTCCACTTT. Combining the CDR3 with reference TRBV3-1 and TRBJ1-6 gives the whole variable domain DTAVSQTPKYLVTQMGNDKSIKCEQNLGHDTMYWYKQDSKKFLKIMFSYNNKELIINETVPNRFSPKSPDKAHLNLHINSLELGDSAVYFCASSRIDRGDSPLHFGNGTRLTVT.

This clonotype appeared many times. The rearrangement joins TRBV6-5 to TRBJ2-5, with 7 bases aligning to TRBD2. The CDR3 covers 15 residues. V shed 2 bases and J 4 bases; nucleotides not matched to a gene: 7. CDR1 is MNHEY and CDR2 is SVGAGI in the germline V gene. The CDR3 region has the DNA TGTGCCAGCAGTTACCTAGCAAGGGAGGGAGAGACCCAGTACTTC. Its translation is CASSYLAREGETQYF.

This clonotype showed up just a few times. The chain links TRBV29-1 to TRBJ1-1; D is uncertain. The CDR3 extends over 10 amino acids. CDR1 and CDR2 (germline): SQVTM, ANQGSEA. V gave up 7 bases and J gave up 5 bases, with 8 bases separating them. DNA for the CDR3: TGCAGCGCCTCATTGACTGAAGCTTTCTTT. This gives the protein CSASLTEAFF.

This clonotype has a count of ten or more. The chain recombines TRBV30 with TRBJ2-1; D is unclear. This CDR3 is built from 13 residues. Germline V gene sequence: CDR1 GTSNPN, CDR2 SVGIG (reference sequence). V dropped 7 bases and J dropped 4 bases, with 14 bases sitting between them. The chain's CDR3 is CASTYRSYNEQFF. CDR3 DNA: TGTGCCTCTACCTACCGATCGTACAATGAGCAGTTCTTC. Full variable domain (rest looked up from reference TRBV30 and TRBJ2-1): SQTIHQWPATLVQPVGSPLSLECTVEGTSNPNLYWYRQAAGRGLQLLFYSVGIGQISSEVPQNLSASRPQDRQFILSSKKLLLSDSGFYLCASTYRSYNEQFFGPGTRLTVL.

The V and J genes are TRBV19 and TRBJ2-4; D may correspond to TRBD1 or TRBD2 (6 bases each). V gave up 3 bases and J gave up 9 bases, with 12 bases separating them. Germline CDR1 reads LNHDA; CDR2 reads SQIVND (reference sequence). There are 13 residues in the CDR3. As DNA, the CDR3 is TGTGCCAGTAGTATGATGGGGGGCAGCATTCAGTACTTC. Its translation: CASSMMGGSIQYF.

This clonotype was seen only a few times. This chain links TRBV7-3 with TRBJ2-5; D remains unclear. V lost 5 bases to trimming and J lost 2 bases, with 9 bases between them. The CDR3 is 13 residues long. From germline, CDR1 is SGHTA and CDR2 FQGTGA. Written as DNA, the CDR3 is TGTGCCAGCAGCCAAGGTCTGCAAGAGACCCAGTACTTC. Amino acids: CASSQGLQETQYF. The full variable domain, in which reference TRBV7-3 and TRBJ2-5 provide the parts outside the CDR3, is GAGVSQTPSNKVTEKGKYVELRCDPISGHTALYWYRQSLGQGPEFLIYFQGTGAADDSGLPNDRFFAVRPEGSVSTLKIQRTERGDSAVYLCASSQGLQETQYFGPGTRLLVL.